Listed below are T cell receptor beta chains from one sample, sequenced in a study of metastatic and nonmetastatic thyroid tumors. MiXCR reprocessed the PCR reads for TCRdb. Of 10,000 to 15,000 clones detected, around a quarter appear once; the ten largest clones hold about 20%. The sequencing sample was made of tumor tissue. The source of these receptors is a female donor with papillary thyroid cancer or a benign thyroid nodule (not recorded which). Some clones in this sample may be carry-over from other donors' samples. CDR3s include the opening cysteine and the closing phenylalanine or tryptophan. A D gene is named only where the DNA matches it firmly. Clone size is not always given. Where it is, it says once, few, many or a class for expanded clones.

v_gene	j_gene	d_gene	abundance	CDR3aa	CDR3nt
TRBV12-3/TRBV12-4	TRBJ2-1	TRBD2	-	CASSLLAGVNEEFF	TGTGCCAGCAGTCTACTAGCGGGAGTCAATGAGGAGTTCTTC
TRBV7-3	TRBJ1-6	-	-	CASSSPKQGFNSPLHF	TGTGCCAGCAGCTCACCTAAACAGGGATTCAATTCACCCCTCCACTTT
TRBV10-1	TRBJ1-4	-	many	CASRGLLGKQREKLFF	TGCGCCAGCAGAGGGCTTTTGGGGAAGCAACGTGAAAAACTGTTTTTT
TRBV20-1	TRBJ1-6	-	-	CSAIGGCGAPLHF	TGCAGTGCTATCGGGGGCTGTGGGGCACCCCTCCACTTT
TRBV29-1	TRBJ2-2	-	medium-sized	CSVVWQGNTGELFF	TGCAGCGTTGTTTGGCAGGGGAACACCGGGGAGCTGTTTTTT
TRBV28	TRBJ2-3	TRBD1	many	CASSPGQGRDTQYF	TGTGCCAGCAGTCCCGGACAGGGAAGGGATACGCAGTATTTT
TRBV20-1	TRBJ1-2	TRBD1	-	CSTITGGPGTGPYGYTF	TGCAGTACTATTACGGGCGGCCCCGGGACAGGGCCTTATGGCTACACCTTC
TRBV7-2	TRBJ2-7	TRBD1	-	CASSLAPGTGNYEQYF	TGTGCCAGCAGCTTAGCCCCCGGGACAGGGAACTACGAGCAGTACTTC
TRBV6-2/TRBV6-3	TRBJ1-5	TRBD1	many	CASSYPRDRVFYSNQPQHF	TGTGCCAGCAGTTATCCCCGGGACAGGGTATTCTATAGCAATCAGCCCCAGCATTTT
TRBV28	TRBJ2-6	TRBD2	few	CASSLGTSGSGANVLTF	TGTGCCAGCAGTTTAGGGACTAGCGGGAGTGGGGCCAACGTCCTGACTTTC
TRBV7-6	TRBJ1-1	TRBD1	many	CASSTSRRGRMNTEAFF	TGTGCCAGCAGCACCTCCCGTAGGGGGCGCATGAACACTGAAGCTTTCTTT
TRBV28	TRBJ2-6	TRBD2	many	CASSFQRGVSGANVLTF	TGTGCCAGCAGTTTTCAGCGGGGCGTCTCTGGGGCCAACGTCCTGACTTTC
TRBV5-1	TRBJ2-3	-	-	CASTRDNTGKQYF	TGCGCCAGCACTAGGGATAACACAGGTAAGCAGTATTTT
TRBV18	TRBJ2-7	TRBD2	-	CASSPGPSGRIPYEQYF	TGTGCCAGCTCACCAGGTCCTAGCGGGAGGATCCCCTACGAGCAGTACTTC
TRBV19	TRBJ1-5	-	-	CASSIVGGAVNHPQHF	TGTGCCAGTAGTATTGTAGGGGGAGCAGTCAATCATCCCCAGCATTTT
TRBV7-9	TRBJ1-4	-	many	CASGHISGAWGEKLFF	TGTGCCAGCGGTCACATTAGCGGGGCCTGGGGTGAAAAACTGTTTTTT
TRBV20-1	TRBJ2-1	TRBD2	-	CSAPGLANNEKFF	TGCAGTGCCCCGGGACTAGCAAACAATGAGAAGTTCTTC
TRBV5-1	TRBJ2-1	TRBD2	-	CASSLGGTNYNEQFF	TGCGCCAGCAGCTTGGGCGGGACTAACTACAATGAGCAGTTCTTC
TRBV12-3/TRBV12-4	TRBJ1-1	TRBD1	medium-sized	CASSPQQGARDTEAFF	TGTGCCAGCAGTCCCCAACAGGGGGCGCGGGACACTGAAGCTTTCTTT
TRBV7-2	TRBJ2-7	-	once	CASSLAPGSGREQYF	TGTGCCAGCAGCTTAGCCCCCGGGTCAGGGCGCGAGCAGTACTTC
TRBV19	TRBJ2-5	-	medium-sized	CASRQSGETQYF	TGTGCCAGTAGACAGAGTGGGGAGACCCAGTACTTC
TRBV30	TRBJ2-1	-	-	CAWGMAIIEQFF	TGTGCCTGGGGGATGGCTATCATTGAGCAGTTCTTC
TRBV11-1	TRBJ2-3	TRBD2	-	CASSSREANTDTQYF	TGTGCCAGCAGCTCTCGGGAGGCCAACACAGATACGCAGTATTTT
TRBV20-1	TRBJ1-1	-	few	CSARGRDGNTEAFF	TGCAGTGCTAGGGGTAGGGACGGGAACACTGAAGCTTTCTTT
TRBV5-4	TRBJ2-3	TRBD2	-	CASSRLAGGLDTQYF	TGTGCCAGCAGCCGACTAGCGGGGGGCCTAGATACGCAGTATTTT
TRBV6-2/TRBV6-3	TRBJ2-2	-	few	CASLAQNTGELFF	TGTGCCAGCCTCGCACAGAACACCGGGGAGCTGTTTTTT
TRBV12-3/TRBV12-4	TRBJ2-1	-	few	CASSPQGGSSYNEQFF	TGTGCCAGCAGCCCTCAAGGGGGGAGCTCCTACAATGAGCAGTTCTTC
TRBV11-3	TRBJ2-7	TRBD2	-	CASILVATSVPYEQYF	TGTGCCAGCATCTTAGTGGCGACTAGCGTCCCCTACGAACAGTACTTC
TRBV6-1	TRBJ2-5	-	-	CASSEGGGEFQETQYF	TGTGCCAGCAGTGAAGGGGGTGGTGAATTCCAAGAGACCCAGTACTTC
TRBV10-1	TRBJ1-4	-	-	CASSDGRGEKLFF	TGCGCCAGCAGTGACGGGCGAGGGGAAAAACTGTTTTTT
TRBV5-5	TRBJ2-7	-	many	CASSLEDRTTYEQYF	TGTGCCAGCAGCTTGGAAGACAGGACAACCTACGAGCAGTACTTC
TRBV11-1	TRBJ1-1	TRBD1	many	CASSLGGTGVANTEAFF	TGTGCCAGCAGCTTAGGCGGGACAGGGGTTGCGAACACTGAAGCTTTCTTT
TRBV27	TRBJ1-6	TRBD1	-	CASSLKRDRFSPLHF	TGTGCCAGCAGCCTTAAGCGGGACAGGTTTTCACCCCTCCACTTT
TRBV20-1	TRBJ2-5	-	-	CSARGRGGRENQYF	TGCAGTGCGCGGGGACGGGGTGGAAGAGAGAACCAGTACTTC
TRBV30	TRBJ2-1	-	many	CAWSPFSNEQFF	TGTGCCTGGAGCCCATTTTCAAATGAGCAGTTCTTC
TRBV27	TRBJ2-7	-	medium-sized	CASSFGEGSYEQYF	TGTGCCAGCAGTTTTGGGGAAGGCTCCTACGAGCAGTACTTC
TRBV15	TRBJ1-3	-	medium-sized	CATSRAGNTIYF	TGTGCCACCAGCAGAGCCGGAAACACCATATATTTT
TRBV6-5	TRBJ2-2	-	many	CASSYSIGEIRDGVGELFF	TGTGCCAGCAGTTACTCGATCGGTGAAATACGGGATGGAGTCGGGGAGCTGTTTTTT
TRBV12-3/TRBV12-4	TRBJ2-2	-	-	CASSLYQGYSDDTGELFF	TGTGCCAGCAGTTTATACCAGGGTTATTCGGACGACACCGGGGAGCTGTTTTTT
TRBV3-1	TRBJ1-5	-	once	CASSQDWDQPQHF	TGTGCCAGCAGCCAAGATTGGGATCAGCCCCAGCATTTT
TRBV6-5	TRBJ2-5	-	-	CASSSGQEGETQYF	TGTGCCAGCAGTTCCGGACAGGAGGGAGAGACCCAGTACTTC
TRBV11-2	TRBJ1-6	TRBD1	many	CASSFRQGRMDSPLHF	TGTGCCAGCAGCTTCCGACAGGGGCGTATGGATTCACCCCTCCACTTT
TRBV6-1	TRBJ2-7	-	medium-sized	CASSEAVEDGSGGNEQYF	TGTGCCAGCAGTGAAGCCGTCGAGGACGGATCCGGAGGTAACGAGCAGTACTTC
TRBV12-3/TRBV12-4	TRBJ1-2	-	medium-sized	CASSFSTRDYGYTF	TGTGCCAGCAGTTTTTCTACCCGGGACTATGGCTACACCTTC
TRBV6-4	TRBJ2-2	-	few	CASSERDTGELFF	TGTGCCAGCAGTGAGCGGGACACCGGGGAGCTGTTTTTT
TRBV10-3	TRBJ2-7	-	-	CAIKVPKRGATHEQYF	TGTGCCATCAAAGTACCTAAGAGGGGAGCAACCCACGAGCAGTACTTC
TRBV2	TRBJ1-2	-	medium-sized	CASSEAVGLNGYTF	TGTGCCAGCAGTGAAGCGGTAGGGTTGAATGGCTACACCTTC
TRBV11-1	TRBJ2-1	TRBD2	-	CASSAGLDHIDEQFF	TGTGCCAGCAGCGCAGGACTAGACCACATAGATGAGCAGTTCTTC